Below, one T cell receptor beta chain is given with its context. This entry is derived from a study of blood T cell repertoires in COVID-19. Overall study context: The study drew acute and convalescent COVID-19 samples from the United States, Italy and Spain. PBMCs, B-cell-depleted T cells, or T cells were the source of the cDNA or gDNA that made up the material.

In the study's own analysis: Amplification of reference gene primers provided the estimated nucleated cell counts. Data came from immunoSEQ multiplex PCR; TCRdb stores just in-frame clones and leaves some out. That table furnishes V, J and clone size, whereas the DNA furnished D and trimming. Among over 250,000 clones, roughly 80% were seen once, and the ten largest hold about 5%. Sequencing was performed on PBMCs or T cells enriched from blood (not recorded which). This receptor was identified in a man between 35 and 55 years old who had been exposed to COVID-19.

Here the CDR3 reads CASSTWTSGRLTGELFF. The CDR3 bases are TGTGCCAGCAGCACTTGGACTAGCGGGAGACTAACCGGGGAGCTGTTTTTT. The chain recombines TRBV9 with TRBJ2-2, with 13 bases identical to TRBD2. V dropped 4 bases and J dropped 5; count of bases not matched to a gene: 8. This CDR3 region has 17 residues. Germline V gene lookup returns CDR1 SGDLS and CDR2 YYNGEE.